The T cell receptor (beta chain) described here comes from a study of shared clonotypes between healthy human individuals. V lost 6 bases and J lost 4, with 19 bases in between. CDR3 size: 15 residues. CDR1 is MDHEN and CDR2 is SYDVKM in the germline V gene. Repertoires were generated with immunoSEQ multiplex PCR, while TCRdb's copy carries only in-frame clones and drops some. This sample carries some 1,100,000 clones, roughly 74% of them seen once, and the ten largest clones take about 0.52%. Material: memory CD4+ T cells from PBMCs. Subset of the sample: CD45RA-negative fraction. V and J are TRBV28 and TRBJ2-7; D could derive from TRBD1 or TRBD2 (5 bases each). The sequence came from a man younger than 35 in good health. Some clones in this sample may be carry-over from other donors' samples. The CDR3 loop is CASSAGTAVFYEQYF. CDR3 nucleotides: TGTGCCAGCAGCGCCGGGACCGCAGTTTTTTACGAGCAGTACTTC.